A selection of T cell receptor beta chains follows, all from one sample in a study of blood T cells in healthy people across ages. TCRdb reprocessed the 5' RACE reads with MiXCR, giving one entry per CDR3 protein. The data hold approximately 730,000 distinct CDR3 sequences, with less than 70% observed a single time. Sequencing input: blood. The receptors were gathered from a man at least 80 years old in good health. The CDR3 runs from the conserved cysteine through the conserved F or W.

cdr3_length j_call v_call cdr3_aa
13 . TRBV13 CASSLETEETQYF
14 TRBJ2-4 TRBV7-2 CASTVSALRDIQYF
16 TRBJ2-1 TRBV24-1 CATSYTGTSGNNEQFF
15 TRBJ1-2 TRBV7-2 CASSLGPSGVYGYTF
14 TRBJ2-1 TRBV5-1 CASMFGGLGGEQFF
14 TRBJ1-2 TRBV6-6 CASSYSGVSSGYTF
12 TRBJ2-7 TRBV3-1 CASSQNGDEQYF
15 TRBJ2-2 TRBV11-2 CASSLSGGNTGELFF
15 TRBJ2-1 TRBV20-1 CSARDSGGSYNEQFF
16 TRBJ2-3 TRBV20-1 CSAPDPGAGSTDTQYF
12 TRBJ2-7 TRBV2 CASSETFYEQYF
15 TRBJ2-7 TRBV6-6 CASSYSGTYSYEQYF
14 TRBJ2-1 TRBV25-1 CASSFPEGAHEQFF
20 TRBJ2-7 TRBV7-2 CASSKPHQVSGRQSSYEQYF
15 TRBJ2-5 TRBV6-5 CASSRPDRVADGQYF
13 TRBJ1-2 TRBV6-4 CASSDQDSAGYTF
14 TRBJ2-3 TRBV5-1 CASSQDIPVYTQYF
16 TRBJ2-1 TRBV29-1 CSIDRLAGQGWHEQFF
12 TRBJ1-2 TRBV20-1 CSAWTINYGYTF
13 TRBJ2-5 TRBV3-1 CASSQVEEGAKYF
11 TRBJ2-5 TRBV28 CASGRRKTQYF
17 TRBJ1-2 TRBV28 CASSRPGRTGGNYGYTF
16 TRBJ2-1 TRBV28 CASSPGSASSYNEQFF
16 . TRBV20-1 CSARGAAGGLFYEQYF
15 TRBJ1-2 TRBV6-4 CASTAGGGSNYGYTF
13 TRBJ2-5 TRBV2 CASSQTLEREQYF
19 TRBJ1-1 TRBV4-1 CASSPRGGVWKSGNTEAFF
14 TRBJ1-2 TRBV20-1 CSAPIGQVNYGYTF
13 TRBJ2-7 TRBV18 CASSPVNSYEQYF
16 TRBJ1-4 TRBV5-1 CASSLVAGTTNEKLFF
14 TRBJ2-3 TRBV6-6 CAVASGRSTDTQYF
15 TRBJ1-5 TRBV12-3/TRBV12-4 CASSLAGVGNQPQHF
15 TRBJ2-6 TRBV6-2/TRBV6-3 CASSRSATGANVLTF
14 TRBJ1-1 TRBV6-4 CASSGGRPNTEAFF
16 TRBJ1-1 TRBV9 CASSVSDGRSGTEAFF
14 TRBJ1-2 TRBV20-1 CSASAPGANYGYTF
15 TRBJ2-1 TRBV10-2 CASSESTVLGNEQFF
15 . TRBV20-1 CSAPSRRQSYNEQYF
14 TRBJ2-3 TRBV27 CASRGLASADTQYF
15 TRBJ1-1 TRBV6-5 CASSRTGLRDTEAFF
15 TRBJ2-1 TRBV6-6 CASNPTSGGTYEQFF
13 TRBJ1-2 TRBV20-1 CSARGGVIAGYTF
16 TRBJ2-1 TRBV3-1 CASSQDPPGNYNEQFF
14 TRBJ2-7 TRBV6-1 CASSVMGESYEQYF
14 TRBJ2-1 TRBV29-1 CSVTSGRAFNEQFF
13 TRBJ2-7 TRBV12-3/TRBV12-4 CASSPRQSYEQYF
12 TRBJ2-1 TRBV2 CASTESSNEQFF
15 TRBJ1-6 TRBV3-1 CASSARDRTNSPLHF
15 TRBJ2-7 TRBV6-5 CASSYSGQGSYEQYF
15 TRBJ2-3 TRBV12-3/TRBV12-4 CASSLGGRGGDTQYF
15 TRBJ2-7 TRBV7-9 CASSSLWTADYEQYF
13 TRBJ2-1 TRBV20-1 CSANSRTSDEQFF
13 TRBJ1-2 TRBV3-1 CASSQGGRGGYTF
14 TRBJ2-2 TRBV5-1 CASSPPLASGELFF
13 TRBJ1-2 TRBV12-3/TRBV12-4 CASSLGGIDGYTF